This TCR beta chain was sequenced in a study of T cell changes during pregnancy in multiple sclerosis. V was pared by 0 bases and J by 2 bases, with 9 bases between. CDR1 and CDR2 (germline): SEHNR, FQNEAQ (reference sequence). The CDR3 length is 15 residues. This table comes from immunoSEQ multiplex PCR, and its TCRdb copy is limited to in-frame clones, with some not included. This table has about 58,000 clones, more than 80% appearing once. The chain carries TRBV7-9 and TRBJ2-3; the D gene is possibly TRBD2 (5 bases). The sample was CD4+ T cells from peripheral blood mononuclear cells, taken after pregnancy. This sequence originates from a female donor in good health, enrolled as a control in a pregnancy study. CDR3 sequence (DNA): TGTGCCAGCAGCTTAGCGCGCGGGTTCACAGATACGCAGTATTTT. This sequence encodes CASSLARGFTDTQYF.